This T cell receptor (beta chain) came from a study of early T cells in non-severe SARS-CoV-2 infection. Study context: Unsorted whole-blood RNA was sequenced in bulk, leaving chains unpaired. Findings and limits, study-wide: There was a bias toward anti-spike CD8 responses in VDJdb matching, which missed private and CD4 specificities.

Each single cDNA molecule received a unique molecular identifier. TCRdb ran MiXCR on the 5' RACE reads and lists one entry per CDR3 protein. The table records under 30,000 distinct CDR3 sequences, about 5.3% of them present only once. CDR1 and CDR2 from the germline V gene are SGHRS and YFSETQ. The V end was cut by 0 bases, the J end by 7 bases, with 13 bases between. The CDR3 is 15 residues long. This clonotype showed up many times. Its antigen is not known. J is TRBJ2-2 and V is TRBV5-1; D assignment may be TRBD1 or TRBD2 (5 bases each). This TCR derives from an adult who was a healthcare worker with PCR-confirmed SARS-CoV-2 infection or an uninfected control (not recorded which). The sample comprised whole blood. The CDR3 region is CASSLASGSGGELFF. The CDR3 bases are TGCGCCAGCAGCTTGGCCTCAGGGAGCGGCGGGGAGCTGTTTTTT.